This T cell receptor beta chain is from a study of blood T cell repertoires in COVID-19 (dated by TCRdb to about 2020). At the level of the whole study: Collaborator samples came from the United States, Italy and Spain and covered acute and convalescent phases of COVID-19. Samples were obtained from the ongoing ImmuneRACE study (first 160 participants) and from 1,000 to 1,500 subjects provided by 6 global collaborators. Subjects who had been exposed to COVID-19, were actively infected with it, or had recovered from it provided the deeply sampled blood TCRbeta repertoires that made up the dataset. HLA class I and class II types, where available, came from metadata supplied by the sample provider rather than from assay-based typing. The material from the prospective study consisted of cDNA or gDNA derived from T cells, B-cell-depleted T cells, or PBMCs. The sample metadata nearly always contained a de-identified subject ID, COVID-19 status, age in years and sex. The repertoires were made available in a free public database intended to serve as a resource for research on the immune response to SARS-CoV-2. Broad study findings and their caveats: The quantity of clinical and demographic metadata differed by source and by participant and was supplied without curation.

TCRbeta CDR3 regions were amplified from genomic DNA by means of the immunoSEQ Assay, a bias-controlled multiplex PCR. Under the source paper's analysis protocol: Within the assay, amplification of reference gene primers was used to estimate how many nucleated cells each sample contained. To quantify the absolute abundance of each unique TCRbeta CDR3 rearrangement, sequence reads were collapsed and filtered. Productive Simpson clonality was computed per sample as the square root of Simpson's diversity index over productive rearrangements. The table comes from immuneACCESS by way of TCRdb, which keeps in-frame sequences with V and J called. Part of the clones is missing from these tables; in studies checked, under half for an unresolved V gene and the rest for unknown reasons. The V and J calls and clone size were taken over from that table, and D and trimming were inferred from the DNA. The sample table lists approximately 220,000 clones, roughly nine tenths of them with a count of one. The ten largest clones take up around 2.2% of the sample.

CDR1 MNHEY and CDR2 SVGAGI were looked up in the germline V gene. The CDR3 spans 15 residues, from the cysteine through the phenylalanine. The sequence is cut down to CDR3 DNA, 45 bases in frame from base 1. The V and J ends are trimmed by 5 bases and 0 bases, leaving 11 bases between them. Each collaborating institution followed its own protocols to collect whole blood in K2EDTA tubes. For TCRbeta analysis, collaborators shipped samples in one of three forms: frozen whole blood, isolated PBMCs, or DNA extracted from either of those sample types. Notes on this clone: It lacks a known antigen. It has no much larger one-base neighbor in the sample; base qualities were not kept.

This receptor was obtained from a woman in her fifties or sixties with acute or convalescent COVID-19. The sample taken for sequencing was peripheral blood. The sequence joins TRBV6-5 to TRBJ2-1; TRBD2 is perhaps the D gene, given 5 matching bases. The sequence in DNA is TGTGCCAGCAGTCTTCGACTAACCTCCTACAATGAGCAGTTCTTC. This gives the protein CASSLRLTSYNEQFF.